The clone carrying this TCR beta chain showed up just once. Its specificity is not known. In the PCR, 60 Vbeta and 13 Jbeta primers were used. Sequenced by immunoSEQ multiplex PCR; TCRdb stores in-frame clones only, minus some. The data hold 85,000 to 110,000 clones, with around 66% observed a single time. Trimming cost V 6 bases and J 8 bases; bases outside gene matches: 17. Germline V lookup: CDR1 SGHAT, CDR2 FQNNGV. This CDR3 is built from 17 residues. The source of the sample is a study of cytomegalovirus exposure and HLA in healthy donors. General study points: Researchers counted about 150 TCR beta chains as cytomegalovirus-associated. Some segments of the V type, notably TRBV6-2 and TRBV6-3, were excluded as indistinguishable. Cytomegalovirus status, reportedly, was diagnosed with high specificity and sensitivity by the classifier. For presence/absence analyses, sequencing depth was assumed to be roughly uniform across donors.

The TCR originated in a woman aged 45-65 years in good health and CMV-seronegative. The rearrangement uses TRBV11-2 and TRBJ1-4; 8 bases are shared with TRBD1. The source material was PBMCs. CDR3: CASSPPNAAGGNEKLFF. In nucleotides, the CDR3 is TGTGCCAGCAGTCCTCCCAACGCGGCAGGGGGCAACGAAAAACTGTTTTTT.